These T cell receptor beta chains were read from a single sample in a study of T-cell memory formation after mild COVID-19. TCRdb passed the 5' RACE reads through MiXCR, listing each CDR3 protein once. The repertoire includes a few hundred thousand distinct CDR3 sequences, around a tenth of them detected once, and more than 20% sits in the top ten. The material sequenced was PBMCs or a T cell subset sorted from them (not recorded which). Every receptor here comes from a man younger than 30 who had mild COVID-19 (a few samples of this study predate the infection). Cell type and time point are not known. The CDR3 runs from the conserved cysteine through the conserved F or W. The order of the fields is V gene, J gene, D gene, clone size, CDR3 DNA, CDR3 protein. A D gene is named only where the DNA matches it firmly. Clone size appears in some rows only: once, few, many, or a class for an expanded clone.

v_call: TRBV5-1
j_call: TRBJ2-5
d_call: TRBD1
clone_size: many
cdr3_nt: TGCGCCAGCAGCTTCTCCGGGACAGGAGAGACCCAGTACTTC
cdr3_aa: CASSFSGTGETQYF

v_call: TRBV12-3/TRBV12-4
j_call: TRBJ2-2
d_call: .
clone_size: .
cdr3_nt: TGTGCCAGCAGTGGTAGGGTTTCCGGGGAGCTGTTTTTT
cdr3_aa: CASSGRVSGELFF

v_call: TRBV12-3/TRBV12-4
j_call: TRBJ1-2
d_call: TRBD1
clone_size: .
cdr3_nt: TGTGCCAGCAGTTTACAGGGGGCGGTCAGAGGCTACACCTTC
cdr3_aa: CASSLQGAVRGYTF

v_call: TRBV5-1
j_call: TRBJ2-6
d_call: .
clone_size: few
cdr3_nt: TGCGCCAGCTCTGGAACAGCAAGCTCTGGGGCCAACGTCCTGACTTTC
cdr3_aa: CASSGTASSGANVLTF

v_call: TRBV4-3
j_call: TRBJ1-1
d_call: .
clone_size: few
cdr3_nt: TGCGCCAGCAGTCAATCCCCGGGGGGCTACACTGAAGCTTTCTTT
cdr3_aa: CASSQSPGGYTEAFF

v_call: TRBV4-1
j_call: TRBJ2-2
d_call: .
clone_size: few
cdr3_nt: TGCGCCAGCAGCCGGGGAGCGGGCACCGGGGAGCTGTTTTTT
cdr3_aa: CASSRGAGTGELFF

v_call: TRBV6-2/TRBV6-3
j_call: TRBJ2-4
d_call: .
clone_size: few
cdr3_nt: TGTGCCAGCAGCCATGTTTACATTCAGTACTTC
cdr3_aa: CASSHVYIQYF

v_call: TRBV4-1
j_call: TRBJ1-5
d_call: .
clone_size: .
cdr3_nt: TGCGCCAGCAGCCCCCAGGAGGGGGGATGGAGCAATCAGCCCCAGCATTTT
cdr3_aa: CASSPQEGGWSNQPQHF

v_call: TRBV9
j_call: TRBJ1-1
d_call: .
clone_size: .
cdr3_nt: TGTGCCAGCAGCGTCGGGAATATGAACACTGAAGCTTTCTTT
cdr3_aa: CASSVGNMNTEAFF

v_call: TRBV7-8
j_call: TRBJ1-5
d_call: .
clone_size: .
cdr3_nt: TGTGCCAGCAGCTTAGCGGGGTTCCGAAACAATCAGCCCCAGCATTTT
cdr3_aa: CASSLAGFRNNQPQHF

v_call: TRBV6-4
j_call: TRBJ1-6
d_call: .
clone_size: few
cdr3_nt: TGTGCCATCAATCGACTACCCCTCCACTTT
cdr3_aa: CAINRLPLHF

v_call: TRBV10-2
j_call: TRBJ1-1
d_call: .
clone_size: .
cdr3_nt: TGCGCCAGCAGTGACGCGGCGTTCATGGGCACTGAAGCTTTCTTT
cdr3_aa: CASSDAAFMGTEAFF

v_call: TRBV24-1
j_call: TRBJ2-5
d_call: .
clone_size: few
cdr3_nt: TGTGCCACCAGCCAGACCTCCAAGGCTCTGGAGACCCAGTACTTC
cdr3_aa: CATSQTSKALETQYF

v_call: TRBV27
j_call: TRBJ2-3
d_call: .
clone_size: .
cdr3_nt: TGTGCCAGCAGTTTTTGGGGAAGACGCACAGATACGCAGTATTTT
cdr3_aa: CASSFWGRRTDTQYF

v_call: TRBV7-9
j_call: TRBJ1-1
d_call: .
clone_size: few
cdr3_nt: TGTGCCAGCAGCTCAGGGCCTCTACCTGAAGCTTTCTTT
cdr3_aa: CASSSGPLPEAFF

v_call: TRBV4-1
j_call: TRBJ1-1
d_call: TRBD1
clone_size: .
cdr3_nt: TGCGCCAGCAGCCAAAGACAGGGTAGGAACACTGAAGCTTTCTTT
cdr3_aa: CASSQRQGRNTEAFF

v_call: TRBV7-2
j_call: TRBJ2-7
d_call: TRBD1
clone_size: few
cdr3_nt: TGTGCCAGCAGCTTAAGGCAGGACAGGGGCTACGAGCAGTACTTC
cdr3_aa: CASSLRQDRGYEQYF

v_call: TRBV5-1
j_call: TRBJ1-1
d_call: .
clone_size: .
cdr3_nt: TGCGCCAGCAGCCAGGACACCAACAAGAACACTGAAGCTTTCTTT
cdr3_aa: CASSQDTNKNTEAFF

v_call: TRBV20-1
j_call: TRBJ1-6
d_call: TRBD1
clone_size: .
cdr3_nt: TGCAGTGCTAGAGGGGACAGCTCCTATAATTCACCCCTCCACTTT
cdr3_aa: CSARGDSSYNSPLHF

v_call: TRBV30
j_call: TRBJ1-2
d_call: TRBD1
clone_size: .
cdr3_nt: TGTGCCTGGAGCCGACAGGGGGCCTACACCTTC
cdr3_aa: CAWSRQGAYTF

v_call: TRBV20-1
j_call: TRBJ2-2
d_call: .
clone_size: .
cdr3_nt: TGCAGTGCTGCTAGGGGAGCGGCCGGGGAGCTGTTTTTT
cdr3_aa: CSAARGAAGELFF

v_call: TRBV10-2
j_call: TRBJ2-3
d_call: .
clone_size: few
cdr3_nt: TGCGCCAGCAGTGCTTTCCGTCTAGATGAATCAGATACGCAGTATTTT
cdr3_aa: CASSAFRLDESDTQYF